The 24 T cell receptor beta chains reported below all come from one sample, sequenced in a study of cytomegalovirus exposure and HLA in healthy donors (TCRdb year 2017). The protocol used for the library was the immunoSEQ multiplex PCR assay. The multiplex PCR relied on a mix of 60 forward primers for TCR Vbeta segments and 13 reverse primers for TCR Jbeta segments. TCRdb carries this immuneACCESS record with in-frame sequences only. Its versions omit some clonotypes, under half of them owing to an unresolved V gene in the studies checked, with the rest unexplained. This sample holds 100,000 to 150,000 clones; 65% to 85% were observed only once. The top ten clones comprise about 1.5% of the sample. Sequences were obtained from PBMCs. Receptor source: a woman younger than 35 in good health and CMV-seronegative.

This chain connects TRBV29-1 to TRBJ2-7, with D possibly being TRBD1 (5 bases). The CDR3 is 12 amino acids. In germline, CDR1 is SQVTM, CDR2 ANQGSEA. V was pared by 4 bases and J by 6 bases, with 13 bases between. CDR3 coding DNA: TGCAGCGTTGGGGGCAGCCTCTCCGAGCAGTACTTC. Translation: CSVGGSLSEQYF.

The chain uses TRBV29-1 and TRBJ2-7, with a possible D match to TRBD1 (6 bases). V was cut by 7 bases and J by 0 bases, with 22 bases left in between. This CDR3 has 16 amino acids. The V gene's germline CDR1 is SQVTM and CDR2 ANQGSEA. The CDR3 sequence: CSGGRRTGPASYEQYF. The CDR3 nucleotides are TGCAGCGGAGGGCGACGTACAGGGCCAGCCTCCTACGAGCAGTACTTC.

The CDR3: CASREQRTSFAGELFF. CDR3 bases: TGTGCCAGCAGAGAGCAGAGGACTAGCTTCGCCGGGGAGCTGTTTTTT. The chain employs TRBV2 and TRBJ2-2, with 8 positions matching TRBD2. Germline trimming cut 6 bases from V and 6 bases from J; bases unmatched to any gene: 12. Per germline, CDR1 SNHLY and CDR2 FYNNEI. This CDR3 contains 16 residues.

The rearrangement joins TRBV4-2 to TRBJ1-5, with 9 nucleotides matching TRBD1. This CDR3 has 16 residues. Per the germline V gene, CDR1 is LGHNA and CDR2 is YNFKEQ. V dropped 3 bases and J dropped 2; count of bases not matched to a gene: 5. CDR3 protein: CASSQNTGGGNQPQHF. The CDR3 DNA reads TGTGCCAGCAGCCAGAACACAGGGGGCGGCAATCAGCCCCAGCATTTT.

CDR3 region: CASSLALPGLNTEAFF. The DNA of the CDR3 is TGCGCCAGCAGCTTGGCTCTCCCAGGGCTGAACACTGAAGCTTTCTTT. The chain is built from TRBV5-1 and TRBJ1-1, with D possibly being TRBD1 (5 bases). Germline V gene lookup returns CDR1 SGHRS and CDR2 YFSETQ. This CDR3 has 16 amino acids. V was pared by 0 bases and J by 0 bases, with 12 bases between.

The V and J genes are TRBV30 and TRBJ2-1; 7 nucleotides line up with TRBD1. CDR3 size: 12 residues. Per germline, CDR1 GTSNPN and CDR2 SVGIG (reference sequence). Trimming removed 8 bases from V and 6 bases from J; junction bases left unmatched: 7. CDR3 residues: CALWDSLNEQFF. CDR3 coding DNA: TGTGCCCTTTGGGACAGCCTCAATGAGCAGTTCTTC.

This clone has a handful of counts. The rearrangement links TRBV4-2 to TRBJ1-5; 8 nucleotides line up with TRBD1. The germline V gene encodes CDR1 LGHNA and CDR2 YNFKEQ. This CDR3 has 20 residues. V gave up 3 bases and J gave up 5 bases; unmatched junction bases: 21. This CDR3 is CASSHPRFPGQDYFDQPQHF. In DNA form, the CDR3 reads TGTGCCAGCAGCCACCCTAGATTCCCGGGACAGGATTATTTTGATCAGCCCCAGCATTTT.

This chain uses TRBV30 with TRBJ2-7, with 9 bases identical to TRBD2. Per the germline V gene, CDR1 is GTSNPN and CDR2 is SVGIG (reference sequence). This CDR3 is built from 15 residues. Trimming took 3 bases from V and 2 from J; bases not matched to a gene: 8. The CDR3 DNA follows: TGTGCCTGGAGAGCTCCGGGACTAGCTGCCTACGAGCAGTACTTC. Amino acids: CAWRAPGLAAYEQYF.

This clone was picked up one time. The chain employs TRBV19 and TRBJ2-3; D is undetermined. Between the trimmed V and J ends, which lost 3 bases and 2 bases, there was a span of 6 bases. The CDR3 is 13 amino acids. Per germline, CDR1 LNHDA and CDR2 SQIVND (reference sequence). CDR3 region: CASSIPHTDTQYF. The CDR3 coding sequence is TGTGCCAGTAGTATTCCACACACAGATACGCAGTATTTT.

As DNA, the CDR3 is TGCGCCAGCAGTGATCCGGGACAGGGTTCCTACGAGCAGTACTTC. Its translation is CASSDPGQGSYEQYF. This rearrangement joins TRBV10-1 to TRBJ2-7, with TRBD1 identical over 9 bases. The J segment lost 1 base and the V segment lost 3 bases, leaving 4 bases of the junction unmatched. This CDR3 region has 15 residues. Germline V gives CDR1 WNHNN, CDR2 SYGVQD (reference sequence).

The table lists this clone with a few counts. The chain couples TRBV7-9 to TRBJ2-1, with D possibly being TRBD2 (5 bases). This CDR3 has 13 amino acids. Looked up from germline, CDR1 is SEHNR and CDR2 is FQNEAQ (reference sequence). V was trimmed by 3 bases and J by 7 bases, leaving 10 bases between them. Written as DNA, the CDR3 is TGTGCCAGCAGCTTCGCGGGTGGTAATGAGCAGTTCTTC. It codes for CASSFAGGNEQFF.

The chain links TRBV6-6 to TRBJ2-1, with a weak D call TRBD2 (6 bases). The V gene's germline CDR1 is MNHNY and CDR2 SVGAGI (reference sequence). The CDR3 is 13 amino acids. V was shortened by 5 bases and J by 9 bases, with 14 bases between the two germline ends. The CDR3 coding sequence is TGTGCCAGCAGTGCGGGGTATGGGGGTGAGCAGTTCTTC. Its protein is CASSAGYGGEQFF.

The chain links TRBV5-1 to TRBJ2-5; D not resolved. This CDR3 region has 11 residues. Trimming removed 6 bases at V and 3 bases at J, with 6 bases between. The germline V gene encodes CDR1 SGHRS and CDR2 YFSETQ. CDR3 residues: CASTTEETQYF. For the CDR3, the DNA is TGCGCCAGCACGACTGAAGAGACCCAGTACTTC.

In this sample, this clone turned up a few times. The rearrangement links TRBV10-1 to TRBJ2-1; tentative D call: TRBD2 (6 bases). This CDR3 is built from 15 residues. The germline V gene has CDR1 WNHNN and CDR2 SYGVQD (reference sequence). Deletions cut 5 bases from V and 5 bases from J, with 16 bases between. CDR3 protein: CASSPRSRGNNEQFF. In nucleotides, the CDR3 is TGCGCCAGCAGTCCCCGATCCCGGGGGAACAATGAGCAGTTCTTC.

The chain carries TRBV5-4 and TRBJ2-3; weak D call: TRBD2 (6 bases). Germline V CDR1 and CDR2: SGHNT, YYREEE (reference sequence). Trimming pared 4 bases from V and 6 bases from J, leaving 18 bases between. This CDR3 contains 15 residues. The CDR3, as DNA: TGTGCCAGCAGCGCCCCAGTGGGGGGTGGTGATACGCAGTATTTT. Protein product: CASSAPVGGGDTQYF.

This chain uses TRBV12-5 with TRBJ1-5, with unresolved D. Trimming removed 5 bases from V and 5 bases from J, with 13 bases in between. This CDR3 has 14 amino acids. Germline V gives CDR1 LGHNT, CDR2 FRNRAP. The CDR3 spells CASGQQSGDQPQHF. The CDR3 DNA follows: TGTGCTAGTGGTCAACAGAGCGGGGATCAGCCCCAGCATTTT.

This chain connects TRBV6-5 to TRBJ1-1; no clear D. Looked up from germline, CDR1 is MNHEY and CDR2 is SVGAGI. V gave up 5 bases and J gave up 11 bases, with 21 bases separating them. This CDR3 region has 14 residues. The CDR3 is CASSRGAPIRAAFF. Written as DNA, the CDR3 is TGTGCCAGCAGTCGCGGTGCCCCAATAAGAGCGGCTTTCTTT.

V is TRBV10-2 and J is TRBJ2-2; TRBD2 agrees at 9 bases. The CDR3 extends over 14 amino acids. J lost 6 bases, V lost 5 bases, and 4 bases had no gene match. CDR1 WSHSY and CDR2 SAAADI come from the germline V gene. The CDR3 spells CASSRAGGAGELFF. CDR3 sequence (DNA): TGCGCCAGCAGTAGAGCGGGAGGAGCCGGGGAGCTGTTTTTT.

V and J are TRBV4-2 and TRBJ2-3, with a weak D call TRBD2 (5 bases). CDR3 length: 16 residues. The V gene's germline CDR1 is LGHNA and CDR2 YNFKEQ. V was pared by 1 base and J by 1 base, with 12 bases between. In nucleotides, the CDR3 is TGTGCCAGCAGCCAAGCTCTCCGGGGAGGCACAGATACGCAGTATTTT. Amino acid sequence: CASSQALRGGTDTQYF.

This rearrangement joins TRBV5-4 to TRBJ2-1; 10 nucleotides line up with TRBD1. V lost 4 bases and J lost 4; bases outside the gene matches: 20. CDR3 length: 20 residues. Germline assignment: CDR1 SGHNT and CDR2 YYREEE (reference sequence). Here the CDR3 DNA reads TGTGCCAGCAGCCCACCACCGGGACAGGGGTCCAGGGACTCTTACAATGAGCAGTTCTTC. This gives the protein CASSPPPGQGSRDSYNEQFF.

CDR3 DNA sequence: TGTGCCAGCAGTCGGGACAGGGGGGTTAGGACTGAAGCTTTCTTT. It codes for CASSRDRGVRTEAFF. This chain connects TRBV6-5 to TRBJ1-1; TRBD1 matches 11 bases. V lost 5 bases, J lost 5 bases, and 7 bases stayed unmatched. This CDR3 is 15 amino acids long. Germline V gives CDR1 MNHEY, CDR2 SVGAGI.

The chain has TRBV4-1 and TRBJ1-1; 8 bases line up with TRBD1. This CDR3 has 12 residues. J was trimmed by 12 bases and V by 3 bases; bases with no gene match: 6. Germline CDR1 reads MGHRA; CDR2 reads YSYEKL. Here the CDR3 reads CASSQTGVGTFF. In nucleotides, the CDR3 is TGCGCCAGCAGCCAGACAGGGGTTGGAACTTTCTTT.

This clone was observed a handful of times. The chain is built from TRBV2 and TRBJ2-1, with TRBD1 matching 9 bases. CDR3 length: 13 residues. CDR1 is SNHLY, CDR2 FYNNEI, per germline. With V trimmed by 9 bases and J by 7 bases, 7 bases remained unmatched. The CDR3 is CASSRDRDNEQFF. CDR3 in DNA: TGTGCCAGTTCCCGGGACAGGGATAATGAGCAGTTCTTC. Based on the CDR3 plus reference TRBV2 and TRBJ2-1, the full variable domain is EPEVTQTPSHQVTQMGQEVILRCVPISNHLYFYWYRQILGQKVEFLVSFYNNEISEKSEIFDDQFSVERPDGSNFTLKIRSTKLEDSAMYFCASSRDRDNEQFFGPGTRLTVL.

The chain carries TRBV19 and TRBJ2-3; 8 bases line up with TRBD2. There are 15 residues in the CDR3. Trimming at V came to 1 base and at J to 4 bases, leaving 4 bases not matched to a gene. The V gene's germline CDR1 is LNHDA and CDR2 SQIVND (reference sequence). CDR3 nucleotides: TGTGCCAGTAGTATAGCGGGAGGGCCCTCAGATACGCAGTATTTT. Protein product: CASSIAGGPSDTQYF.